Given below is one T cell receptor (beta chain) in context. Its antigen remains unknown. These data belong to a study of breast tumors, draining lymph nodes, adjacent tissues. Whole-study results and caveats: Compared with lymph nodes, tumors were less diverse; compared with nontumor tissue, more.

The CDR3 spans 17 residues. CDR1 is MNHNY, CDR2 SVGAGI, per germline (reference sequence). Trimming took 0 bases from V and 2 from J; bases not matched to a gene: 7. MiXCR, applied by TCRdb to the multiplex PCR reads, yields one record per CDR3 protein. The repertoire consists of approximately 47,000 distinct CDR3 sequences, with more than 20% occurring once and the leading ten covering approximately 8.1%. Sequenced sample: breast tumor tissue. The clonotype was recovered from a female donor with breast cancer. Some clones in this sample may be carry-over from other donors' samples. The rearrangement uses TRBV6-6 and TRBJ2-4; 7 positions agree with TRBD1. The CDR3: CASSYSRGRETKNIQYF. CDR3 nucleotides: TGTGCCAGCAGTTACTCGAGGGGGCGCGAAACCAAAAACATTCAGTACTTC.